This is a list of T cell receptor beta chains from one sample in a study of cytomegalovirus exposure and HLA in healthy donors. The repertoire was sequenced with immunoSEQ multiplex PCR; TCRdb's copy has only in-frame clones and lacks some. The sample includes 250,000 to 350,000 clones, 87% seen only once; the top ten take 0.95% to 1.5%. Sequencing used PBMCs. The source is a woman aged 25 to 39 in good health and CMV-seropositive. CDR3s include the opening cysteine and the closing phenylalanine or tryptophan. D genes are given only for firm matches. Expanded clones are given a class, and other clones once, few, many or no size at all.

abundance	d_gene	j_gene	v_gene	CDR3aa	CDR3nt
NA	TRBD2	TRBJ2-7	TRBV30	CAWTPLAGGYEQYF	TGTGCCTGGACCCCCCTAGCGGGAGGCTACGAGCAGTACTTC
NA	NA	TRBJ2-7	TRBV6-1	CASSEVGTPSSYEQYF	TGTGCCAGCAGTGAAGTCGGGACTCCAAGCTCCTACGAGCAGTACTTC
NA	NA	TRBJ2-3	TRBV27	CASSFSGLHDTQYF	TGTGCCAGCAGCTTCAGCGGGTTACACGATACGCAGTATTTT
NA	TRBD2	TRBJ2-7	TRBV27	CASSPVAGDREQYF	TGTGCCAGCAGTCCCGTTGCGGGGGATCGGGAGCAGTACTTC
NA	NA	TRBJ1-1	TRBV5-1	CASSFTLNWEAFF	TGCGCCAGCAGCTTTACTTTAAACTGGGAAGCTTTCTTT
NA	NA	TRBJ2-7	TRBV6-7	CASRQLGGRETPYEQYF	TGTGCCAGCAGGCAACTCGGGGGCAGAGAAACTCCCTACGAGCAGTACTTC
NA	TRBD2	TRBJ2-3	TRBV5-1	CASSSGLVPDTQYF	TGCGCCAGCAGCTCGGGACTAGTGCCAGATACGCAGTATTTT
NA	TRBD2	TRBJ2-3	TRBV15	CATSRPGTSGRADTQYF	TGTGCCACCAGCAGACCGGGGACTAGCGGGAGGGCAGATACGCAGTATTTT
once	TRBD1	TRBJ2-7	TRBV28	CASSLWPMTGEPYEQYF	TGTGCCAGCAGTTTATGGCCCATGACAGGGGAGCCCTACGAGCAGTACTTC
NA	NA	TRBJ2-7	TRBV7-2	CASSLGGQAYEQYF	TGTGCCAGCAGCTTAGGGGGGCAGGCCTACGAGCAGTACTTC
NA	NA	TRBJ2-2	TRBV5-4	CASSLAGGNTGELFF	TGTGCCAGCAGCTTGGCAGGAGGAAACACCGGGGAGCTGTTTTTT
once	NA	TRBJ1-1	TRBV7-7	CASSPFAPSQLNTEAFF	TGTGCCAGCAGCCCTTTCGCTCCCAGCCAGCTGAACACTGAAGCTTTCTTT
NA	NA	TRBJ1-6	TRBV28	CASSLSGGASSSPLHF	TGTGCCAGCAGTTTATCGGGGGGCGCGTCCTCTTCACCCCTCCACTTT
NA	TRBD1	TRBJ2-5	TRBV7-3	CASSLGQGSQETQYF	TGTGCCAGCAGCTTGGGACAGGGGTCACAAGAGACCCAGTACTTC
NA	TRBD1	TRBJ2-3	TRBV5-6	CASSPGTDIMDTQYF	TGTGCCAGCAGTCCTGGGACAGACATTATGGATACGCAGTATTTT
NA	NA	TRBJ2-5	TRBV28	CASTLTPARVETQYF	TGTGCCAGCACCCTCACTCCCGCCCGGGTAGAGACCCAGTACTTC
NA	TRBD1	TRBJ2-7	TRBV7-9	CASSLVGTGFYEQYF	TGTGCCAGCAGCTTAGTCGGGACAGGGTTCTACGAGCAGTACTTC
NA	TRBD1	TRBJ1-5	TRBV11-2	CASSQGGLGNQPQHF	TGTGCCAGCAGCCAGGGGGGCCTGGGCAATCAGCCCCAGCATTTT
NA	NA	TRBJ2-5	TRBV13	CASSLRGDQETQYF	TGTGCCAGCAGCTTAAGGGGGGACCAAGAGACCCAGTACTTC
NA	TRBD1	TRBJ2-7	TRBV7-9	CASSSRTGVYEQYF	TGTGCCAGCAGCTCGCGGACAGGGGTCTACGAGCAGTACTTC
NA	TRBD2	TRBJ2-5	TRBV12-5	CASGLTSGRTKTQYF	TGTGCTAGTGGTTTAACAAGCGGGAGAACCAAGACCCAGTACTTC
NA	TRBD1	TRBJ1-1	TRBV11-2	CASSERTGSSTEAFF	TGTGCCAGCAGCGAGAGGACAGGGTCGTCTACTGAAGCTTTCTTT
once	TRBD1	TRBJ2-4	TRBV5-6	CASSFGTGKNIQYF	TGTGCCAGCAGCTTCGGGACAGGAAAAAACATTCAGTACTTC
NA	TRBD2	TRBJ2-7	TRBV2	CASTESGGLPLSYEQYF	TGTGCCAGCACTGAGAGCGGGGGGCTCCCCCTCTCCTACGAGCAGTACTTC
NA	TRBD2	TRBJ2-7	TRBV6-1	CAIKKTSGPYEQYF	TGTGCCATCAAAAAGACTAGCGGGCCCTACGAGCAGTACTTC
NA	NA	TRBJ2-7	TRBV4-3	CASSQEGRGLYEQYF	TGCGCCAGCAGCCAAGAGGGGAGGGGGCTCTACGAGCAGTACTTC
NA	TRBD1	TRBJ1-2	TRBV10-3	CAISEGQGAGYTF	TGTGCCATCAGTGAGGGACAGGGGGCTGGCTACACCTTC
NA	TRBD2	TRBJ2-1	TRBV19	CASSSRGLAGSYNEQFF	TGTGCCAGTAGTTCCCGGGGACTAGCGGGGTCCTACAATGAGCAGTTCTTC
NA	NA	TRBJ2-7	TRBV2	CASRTDRDGKEQYF	TGTGCCAGCAGGACCGACAGAGACGGCAAGGAGCAGTACTTC
NA	NA	TRBJ1-2	TRBV7-2	CASSSRPPDRYYGYTF	TGTGCCAGCAGCTCCCGACCCCCGGACAGATACTATGGCTACACCTTC
NA	NA	TRBJ2-3	TRBV27	CASRPRTEWGTDTQYF	TGTGCCAGCAGGCCACGCACGGAGTGGGGGACAGATACGCAGTATTTT
NA	NA	TRBJ2-3	TRBV7-9	CASSFRSESTDTQYF	TGTGCCAGCAGCTTCCGGAGCGAAAGCACAGATACGCAGTATTTT
once	NA	TRBJ1-1	TRBV28	CASSFGTLDAFF	TGTGCCAGCAGTTTCGGGACACTTGATGCTTTCTTT
NA	NA	TRBJ1-6	TRBV5-4	CASSLATGPNSPLHF	TGTGCCAGCAGCTTGGCCACAGGCCCCAATTCACCCCTCCACTTT
NA	NA	TRBJ1-4	TRBV5-1	CASSLKGPGGEKLFF	TGCGCCAGCAGCCTGAAGGGCCCGGGGGGAGAAAAACTGTTTTTT
NA	NA	TRBJ2-3	TRBV7-8	CASSLGGVLTDTQYF	TGTGCCAGCAGCTTAGGGGGGGTCTTAACAGATACGCAGTATTTT
NA	TRBD1	TRBJ1-1	TRBV28	CASMLRDSTEAFF	TGTGCCAGCATGTTACGGGACAGCACTGAAGCTTTCTTT
once	NA	TRBJ2-7	TRBV11-2	CASSLGSRGTGYEQYF	TGTGCCAGCAGCTTAGGATCCAGGGGAACGGGCTACGAGCAGTACTTC
NA	NA	TRBJ2-6	TRBV4-3	CASSRTGANVLTF	TGCGCCAGCAGCCGTACGGGGGCCAACGTCCTGACTTTC
NA	NA	TRBJ2-7	TRBV6-1	CASSEHASYEQYF	TGTGCCAGCAGTGAGCACGCCTCCTACGAGCAGTACTTC
NA	NA	TRBJ1-1	TRBV6-5	CASSYGGGRSTEAFF	TGTGCCAGCAGTTATGGGGGGGGGAGGAGCACTGAAGCTTTCTTT
NA	TRBD2	TRBJ2-1	TRBV11-2	CASSFNLAGLGEQFF	TGTGCCAGCAGCTTTAATCTAGCGGGATTAGGCGAGCAGTTCTTC
NA	NA	TRBJ2-5	TRBV18	CASSLGQKETQYF	TGTGCCAGCTCCCTTGGACAGAAAGAGACCCAGTACTTC
NA	TRBD1	TRBJ2-2	TRBV5-4	CASSLGRGHTRELFF	TGTGCCAGCAGCTTGGGCAGGGGGCACACCAGGGAGCTGTTTTTT
NA	TRBD1	TRBJ1-5	TRBV6-1	CASSEGQGVYSNQPQHF	TGTGCCAGCAGTGAAGGACAGGGGGTCTATAGCAATCAGCCCCAGCATTTT
NA	NA	TRBJ1-3	TRBV5-6	CASSLRGYRNTIYF	TGTGCCAGCAGCTTGAGGGGGTATCGAAACACCATATATTTT
NA	NA	TRBJ1-3	TRBV18	CASSLTVSVSGNTIYF	TGTGCCAGCTCACTGACCGTCTCCGTCTCTGGAAACACCATATATTTT
once	TRBD2	TRBJ2-7	TRBV27	CASSFVGGESYEQYF	TGTGCCAGCAGTTTTGTGGGGGGGGAGTCCTACGAGCAGTACTTC
NA	TRBD2	TRBJ2-1	TRBV4-1	CASSQVAGSYNEQFF	TGCGCCAGCAGCCAAGTAGCGGGTTCCTACAATGAGCAGTTCTTC
NA	TRBD1	TRBJ1-1	TRBV11-1	CASSLGDRDWVTEAFF	TGTGCCAGCAGCTTAGGGGACAGGGATTGGGTCACTGAAGCTTTCTTT
once	NA	TRBJ1-2	TRBV7-2	CASSLDRGGYTF	TGTGCCAGCAGCTTAGATCGGGGCGGCTACACCTTC
NA	TRBD1	TRBJ2-1	TRBV6-6	CASSYGQGVVYNEQFF	TGTGCCAGCAGTTATGGACAGGGTGTCGTCTACAATGAGCAGTTCTTC
NA	TRBD1	TRBJ2-6	TRBV30	CAWWTGGYSGANVLTF	TGTGCCTGGTGGACAGGGGGCTATTCTGGGGCCAACGTCCTGACTTTC
NA	NA	TRBJ1-2	TRBV15	CATSRDLVYGYTF	TGTGCCACCAGCAGAGATCTTGTCTATGGCTACACCTTC